Each of the 21 T cell receptor beta chains below was sequenced from the same sample in a study of blood T cells in healthy people across ages. Next came a second PCR, run for about 7 to 12 cycles, which used a sample-barcoded 5' primer along with a J-beta primer mix. TCRdb analysed the 5' RACE reads with MiXCR anew, one entry per CDR3 protein. The table lists about 1.5 million distinct CDR3 sequences, 35% to 45% of them singletons, with more than 4% in the top ten. Input material: blood. These receptors originate from a woman between 18 and 29 years old in good health.

A word on this clonotype: A junction boundary mismatches the germline segment, possibly from a read error. V usage is TRBV20-1 and J usage is TRBJ2-1, with D perhaps matching TRBD2 (5 bases). Looked up from germline, CDR1 is DFQATT and CDR2 is SNEGSKA (reference sequence). This CDR3 has 17 amino acids. CDR3 protein: CSARDMIAPTSYNVQFF. The CDR3 region has the DNA TGCAGTGCTAGAGATATGATAGCGCCAACATCCTACAATGTGCAGTTCTTC.

Remarks on this clonotype: This may come from a read error, since a much larger clone is one base off. The chain has TRBV29-1 and TRBJ2-6; D may correspond to TRBD1 or TRBD2 (5 bases each). The germline gives CDR1 SQVTM, CDR2 ANQGSEA. The length of the CDR3 is 13 residues. The CDR3 nucleotides are TGCAGCGTTGTGGGTTCCGGGGCCAACGCCCTGACTTTC. Translated: CSVVGSGANALTF. The complete variable domain, with remaining parts taken from reference TRBV29-1 and TRBJ2-6, reads SAVISQKPSRDICQRGTSLTIQCQVDSQVTMMFWYRQQPGQSLTLIATANQGSEATYESGFVIDKFPISRPNLTFSTLTVSNMSPEDSSIYLCSVVGSGANALTFGAGSRLTVL.

The chain carries TRBV3-1 and TRBJ1-2; D unresolved. CDR1 and CDR2 (germline): LGHDT, YNNKEL (reference sequence). This CDR3 spans 14 amino acids. Trimming stripped 4 bases from V and 1 base from J, with 10 bases between. The CDR3 spells CASSPPPLNYGYTF. For the CDR3, the DNA is TGTGCCAGCAGCCCCCCGCCTCTTAACTATGGCTACACCTTC.

The chain links TRBV7-9 to TRBJ1-4; possibly TRBD1 for D (6 bases). The V end was cut by 1 base, the J end by 7 bases, with 13 bases between. CDR3 length: 15 amino acids. The V gene's germline CDR1 is SEHNR and CDR2 FQNEAQ (reference sequence). In nucleotides, the CDR3 is TGTGCCAGCAGCTTAGGAGGGACAAGAACTGAAAAACTGTTTTTT. This encodes CASSLGGTRTEKLFF. The whole variable domain, filled in from reference TRBV7-9 and TRBJ1-4, reads DTGVSQNPRHKITKRGQNVTFRCDPISEHNRLYWYRQTLGQGPEFLTYFQNEAQLEKSRLLSDRFSAERPKGSFSTLEIQRTEQGDSAMYLCASSLGGTRTEKLFFGSGTQLSVL.

The CDR3 loop reads CAIPTTGRGIYGYTF. DNA for the CDR3: TGTGCCATCCCTACGACAGGGCGAGGGATCTATGGCTACACCTTC. This chain joins TRBV28 and TRBJ1-2, with 7 bases fitting TRBD1. This CDR3 is 15 amino acids long. The ends lost 10 bases at V and 4 bases at J; junction bases unmatched: 15. Germline V CDR1 and CDR2: MDHEN, SYDVKM.

A few counts support this clonotype. The CDR3 DNA is TGTGCCAGCAGCGGGGGGACTTCCCATTCACCCCTCCACTTT. Translating it yields CASSGGTSHSPLHF. This chain joins TRBV9 and TRBJ1-6; perhaps TRBD1 as D (5 bases). The germline V gene encodes CDR1 SGDLS and CDR2 YYNGEE. Between the trimmed V and J ends, which lost 3 bases and 8 bases, there was a span of 12 bases. This CDR3 has 14 residues.

This clonotype has a handful of counts. This chain joins TRBV5-5 and TRBJ2-7; maybe TRBD1 (5 bases). The J call is doubtful: the DNA matches TRBJ2-4 better. The CDR3 has 13 amino acids. Germline V lookup: CDR1 SGHKS, CDR2 YYEKEE (reference sequence). CDR3 nucleotide sequence: TGTGCCAGCAGCTTCCCAGGGAAGGACATTCAGTACTTC. This encodes CASSFPGKDIQYF.

This clonotype was counted only a few times. The chain combines TRBV5-4 with TRBJ2-7, with a weak D call TRBD2 (6 bases). The germline gives CDR1 SGHNT, CDR2 YYREEE (reference sequence). V lost 1 base and J 4 bases, leaving 33 bases between the germline ends. CDR3 size: 21 residues. CDR3 coding DNA: TGTGCCAGCAGCTTGATCCCAGCCGTATTCGAGGTGGTTTCGGGGGATTACGAGCAGTACTTC. Its protein is CASSLIPAVFEVVSGDYEQYF.

V and J are TRBV7-2 and TRBJ1-1, with D tentatively TRBD1 (5 bases). The CDR3 has 16 residues. Germline CDR1 is SGHTA and CDR2 is FQGNSA. Trimming removed 4 bases at V and 4 bases at J, with 19 bases between. The CDR3 is CASSSYMRGEGTEAFF. The CDR3 DNA reads TGTGCCAGCAGCTCCTACATGAGGGGCGAGGGCACTGAAGCTTTCTTT. The entire variable domain, with the rest obtained from reference TRBV7-2 and TRBJ1-1, is as follows: GAGVSQSPSNKVTEKGKDVELRCDPISGHTALYWYRQSLGQGLEFLIYFQGNSAPDKSGLPSDRFSAERTGGSVSTLTIQRTQQEDSAVYLCASSSYMRGEGTEAFFGQGTRLTVV.

This clonotype was counted between two and nine times. The V gene is TRBV20-1, the J gene TRBJ2-7; TRBD2 matches 10 bases. The ends lost 5 bases at V and 4 bases at J; junction bases unmatched: 8. In germline, CDR1 is DFQATT, CDR2 SNEGSKA (reference sequence). The CDR3 runs to 14 residues. CDR3 nucleotides: TGCAGTGCTCGGTCGGGGACTAGCGAGTACGAGCAGTACTTC. Translation: CSARSGTSEYEQYF.

The CDR3 DNA reads as TGCGCCAGCAGCCCACCAGGGGGTAAGACAGATACGCAGTATTTT. It translates to CASSPPGGKTDTQYF. The V call is TRBV5-1, the J call TRBJ2-3, with 7 bases matching TRBD1. V lost 4 bases, J lost 3 bases, and 8 bases stayed unmatched. This CDR3 spans 15 amino acids. Per the germline V gene, CDR1 is SGHRS and CDR2 is YFSETQ.

V and J are TRBV5-1 and TRBJ1-5; D not certain. There are 16 residues in the CDR3. CDR1 and CDR2 from the germline V gene are SGHRS and YFSETQ. The ends were cut back, 0 bases at V and 0 bases at J, with 10 bases in the middle. DNA for the CDR3: TGCGCCAGCAGCTTGGACGTCAGCCCTAGCAATCAGCCCCAGCATTTT. Residues: CASSLDVSPSNQPQHF.

The CDR3 reads CASSYPGVAGGPNFNEQFF. The DNA for the CDR3 is TGTGCCAGCAGTTACCCGGGGGTAGCGGGGGGCCCTAATTTCAATGAGCAGTTCTTC. V is TRBV6-5 and J is TRBJ2-1; 10 bases map to TRBD2. This CDR3 has 19 amino acids. J was trimmed by 6 bases and V by 2 bases; bases with no gene match: 16. Germline CDR1 reads MNHEY; CDR2 reads SVGAGI.

As to this clonotype: Its ends do not fully match the called genes, so a read error is possible. V usage is TRBV20-1 and J usage is TRBJ2-3; D might be TRBD1 (5 bases). Germline-derived CDR1 and CDR2 are DFQATT and SNEGSKA (reference sequence). The CDR3 is 14 residues long. CDR3 DNA: TGCAGTGCTAGCAAGGACACCACCGCGGATATGCAGTATTTT. Translation: CSASKDTTADMQYF.

This clonotype was counted a few times. V and J are TRBV5-1 and TRBJ2-5; possibly TRBD1 for D (6 bases). The CDR3 contains 14 residues. V was pared by 4 bases and J by 0 bases, with 10 bases between. CDR1 and CDR2 (germline): SGHRS, YFSETQ. Written as DNA, the CDR3 is TGCGCCAGCAGCCGGGACATATACCAAGAGACCCAGTACTTC. Translation gives CASSRDIYQETQYF.

This sequence joins TRBV20-1 and TRBJ1-2; D remains ambiguous. Trimming shortened V by 5 bases and J by 0 bases, and 16 bases separated the two germline ends. This CDR3 contains 15 residues. Per germline, CDR1 DFQATT and CDR2 SNEGSKA (reference sequence). The CDR3: CSAPRTEISNYGYTF. CDR3 DNA sequence: TGCAGTGCTCCTCGGACGGAAATCTCTAACTATGGCTACACCTTC.

V gene TRBV6-1 combines with J gene TRBJ1-2, with TRBD1 matching 7 bases. The CDR3 length is 15 residues. V gave up 7 bases and J gave up 4 bases; unmatched junction bases: 12. Germline V gene data show CDR1 as MNHNS and CDR2 as SASEGT. CDR3 DNA sequence: TGTGCCAGCAACGTGCCCCGGGACAGCACCTATGGCTACACCTTC. Its translation: CASNVPRDSTYGYTF.

The sample holds a few counts of this clonotype. The chain uses TRBV27 and TRBJ2-7; TRBD2 might be the D (5 bases). CDR3 length: 14 residues. V lost 3 bases to trimming and J lost 6 bases, with 15 bases between them. Germline V gene data show CDR1 as MNHEY and CDR2 as SMNVEV (reference sequence). In DNA, the CDR3 is TGTGCCAGCAGTTTGGTGAGGAGGACGGGCGAGCAGTACTTC. Translation: CASSLVRRTGEQYF.

This clonotype was seen more than once but under ten times. J is TRBJ2-1 and V is TRBV4-2; 11 bases are a match to TRBD2. This CDR3 contains 19 residues. The ends lost 3 bases at V and 10 bases at J; junction bases unmatched: 20. From germline, CDR1 is LGHNA and CDR2 YNFKEQ. CDR3 bases: TGTGCCAGCAGCCATCTCCAGACACCGGGACTAGCGGCCCTAGGAGAGCAGTTCTTC. This sequence encodes CASSHLQTPGLAALGEQFF.

In this sample, this clonotype turned up a few times. The V gene is TRBV7-2, the J gene TRBJ2-1; 8 positions agree with TRBD1. The J segment lost 6 bases and the V segment lost 2 bases, leaving 6 bases of the junction unmatched. Looked up from germline, CDR1 is SGHTA and CDR2 is FQGNSA. This CDR3 region has 15 residues. CDR3 DNA: TGTGCCAGCAGCTTACCGGGACAGGCCCCCAATGAGCAGTTCTTC. Encoded protein: CASSLPGQAPNEQFF.

The chain is built from TRBV6-2 or TRBV6-3 and TRBJ2-7; D is undetermined. This CDR3 has 15 residues. The V end was cut by 0 bases, the J end by 7 bases, with 16 bases between. CDR1 and CDR2 from the germline V gene are MNHEY and SVGEGT. CDR3 amino acids: CASSYSKEPQREQYF. The CDR3 DNA reads TGTGCCAGCAGTTACTCGAAGGAACCCCAAAGGGAGCAGTACTTC.